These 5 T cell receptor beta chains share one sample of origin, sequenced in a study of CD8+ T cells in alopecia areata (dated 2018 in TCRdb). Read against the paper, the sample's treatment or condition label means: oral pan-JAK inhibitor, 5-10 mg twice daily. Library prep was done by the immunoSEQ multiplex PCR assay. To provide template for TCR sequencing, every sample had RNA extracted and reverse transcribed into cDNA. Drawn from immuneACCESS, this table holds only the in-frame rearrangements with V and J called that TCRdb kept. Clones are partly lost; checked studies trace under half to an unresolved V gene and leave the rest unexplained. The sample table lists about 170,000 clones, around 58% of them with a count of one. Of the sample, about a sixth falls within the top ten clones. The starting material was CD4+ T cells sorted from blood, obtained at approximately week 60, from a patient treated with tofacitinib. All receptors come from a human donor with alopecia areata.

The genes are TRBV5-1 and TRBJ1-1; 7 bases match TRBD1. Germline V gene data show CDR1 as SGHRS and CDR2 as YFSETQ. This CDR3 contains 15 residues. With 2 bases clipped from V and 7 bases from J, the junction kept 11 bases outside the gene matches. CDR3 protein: CASSFKGAQAGEAFF. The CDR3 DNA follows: TGCGCCAGCAGCTTCAAGGGGGCGCAGGCCGGTGAAGCTTTCTTT. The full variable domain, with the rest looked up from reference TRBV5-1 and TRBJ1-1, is KAGVTQTPRYLIKTRGQQVTLSCSPISGHRSVSWYQQTPGQGLQFLFEYFSETQRNKGNFPGRFSGRQFSNSRSEMNVSTLELGDSALYLCASSFKGAQAGEAFFGQGTRLTVV.

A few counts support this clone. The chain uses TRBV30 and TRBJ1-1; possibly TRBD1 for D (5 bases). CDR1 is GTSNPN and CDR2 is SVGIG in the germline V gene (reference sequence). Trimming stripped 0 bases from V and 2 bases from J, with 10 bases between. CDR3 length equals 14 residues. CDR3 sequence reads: CAWSVGGINTEAFF. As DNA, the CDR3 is TGTGCCTGGAGTGTGGGGGGAATAAACACTGAAGCTTTCTTT.

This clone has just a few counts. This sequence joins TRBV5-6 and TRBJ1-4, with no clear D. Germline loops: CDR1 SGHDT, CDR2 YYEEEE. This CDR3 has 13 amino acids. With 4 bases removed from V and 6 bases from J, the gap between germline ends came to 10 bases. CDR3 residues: CASSGAPDEKLFF. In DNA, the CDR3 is TGTGCCAGCAGCGGAGCTCCGGATGAAAAACTGTTTTTT. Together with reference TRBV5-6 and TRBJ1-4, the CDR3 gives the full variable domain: DAGVTQSPTHLIKTRGQQVTLRCSPKSGHDTVSWYQQALGQGPQFIFQYYEEEERQRGNFPDRFSGHQFPNYSSELNVNALLLGDSALYLCASSGAPDEKLFFGSGTQLSVL.

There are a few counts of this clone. CDR3 sequence: CATRRPGTQSNEQFF. The CDR3 region has the DNA TGTGCCACCAGACGTCCCGGGACCCAGTCCAATGAGCAGTTCTTC. The rearrangement uses TRBV15 and TRBJ2-1; tentatively, D is TRBD1 or TRBD2 (5 bases each). Between the trimmed V and J ends, which lost 6 bases and 6 bases, there was a span of 18 bases. Germline-derived CDR1 and CDR2 are LNHNV and YYDKDF (reference sequence). The CDR3 runs to 15 residues. Drawing the rest from reference TRBV15 and TRBJ2-1, the complete variable domain is DAMVIQNPRYQVTQFGKPVTLSCSQTLNHNVMYWYQQKSSQAPKLLFHYYDKDFNNEADTPDNFQSRRPNTSFCFLDIRSPGLGDTAMYLCATRRPGTQSNEQFFGPGTRLTVL.

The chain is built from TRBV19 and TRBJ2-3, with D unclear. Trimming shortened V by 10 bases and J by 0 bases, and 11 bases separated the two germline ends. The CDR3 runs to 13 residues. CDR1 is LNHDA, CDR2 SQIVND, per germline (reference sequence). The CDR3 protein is CATGVTSTDTQYF. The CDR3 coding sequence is TGTGCCACCGGAGTCACTAGCACAGATACGCAGTATTTT.